These T cell receptor beta chains were read from a single sample in a study of post-analysis software for immune sequencing data. TCRdb recomputed calls from the PCR reads with MiXCR, one row per CDR3 protein. This sample has 700,000 to 800,000 distinct CDR3 sequences, with around 27% found just once. Sequencing was carried out using blood. The receptors originated from a girl under 18 with multiple sclerosis. Each CDR3 is given with its conserved first and last residue. Each record gives: J gene, clone size, V gene, D gene, CDR3 protein, CDR3 DNA. A D gene is named only where the DNA matches it firmly. Clone size is stated in some rows and not others, as once, few, many or a class when expanded.

J gene: TRBJ2-1
clone size: NA
V gene: TRBV6-5
D gene: NA
CDR3 protein: CASSYREEQFF
CDR3 DNA: TGTGCCAGCAGTTACAGGGAGGAGCAGTTCTTC

J gene: TRBJ2-4
clone size: NA
V gene: TRBV20-1
D gene: TRBD1
CDR3 protein: CSARDLRDSLNIQYF
CDR3 DNA: TGCAGTGCTAGAGATTTAAGGGACAGCTTAAACATTCAGTACTTC

J gene: TRBJ2-2
clone size: few
V gene: TRBV20-1
D gene: NA
CDR3 protein: CSARGLGSTGELFF
CDR3 DNA: TGCAGTGCTAGAGGGTTAGGGAGCACCGGGGAGCTGTTTTTT

J gene: TRBJ1-1
clone size: NA
V gene: TRBV12-3/TRBV12-4
D gene: TRBD1
CDR3 protein: CASSLTGGIGGTEAFF
CDR3 DNA: TGTGCCAGCAGTTTGACAGGGGGGATCGGAGGGACTGAAGCTTTCTTT

J gene: TRBJ2-1
clone size: few
V gene: TRBV3-1
D gene: TRBD2
CDR3 protein: CASSPRTSGRPLGEQFF
CDR3 DNA: TGTGCCAGCAGCCCCAGGACTAGCGGGAGGCCACTGGGTGAGCAGTTCTTC

J gene: TRBJ2-4
clone size: many
V gene: TRBV24-1
D gene: NA
CDR3 protein: CATSDPSNIQYF
CDR3 DNA: TGTGCCACCAGTGACCCGTCAAACATTCAGTACTTC

J gene: TRBJ2-3
clone size: NA
V gene: TRBV5-1
D gene: TRBD2
CDR3 protein: CASSLDFGSGRGTDTQYF
CDR3 DNA: TGCGCCAGCAGCTTGGATTTCGGGAGCGGGAGGGGGACAGATACGCAGTATTTT

J gene: TRBJ2-1
clone size: few
V gene: TRBV7-2
D gene: NA
CDR3 protein: CASSGRGSGPSYNEQFF
CDR3 DNA: TGTGCCAGCAGCGGAAGAGGTTCGGGACCCTCCTACAATGAGCAGTTCTTC

J gene: TRBJ2-1
clone size: many
V gene: TRBV4-3
D gene: TRBD2
CDR3 protein: CASSHETSARYNEQFF
CDR3 DNA: TGCGCCAGCAGCCATGAAACTAGCGCGCGTTACAATGAGCAGTTCTTC

J gene: TRBJ1-2
clone size: NA
V gene: TRBV19
D gene: NA
CDR3 protein: CASSFRDVGYTF
CDR3 DNA: TGTGCCAGTAGTTTTCGTGACGTTGGCTACACCTTC

J gene: TRBJ2-1
clone size: NA
V gene: TRBV20-1
D gene: NA
CDR3 protein: CSAFREKTPNEQFF
CDR3 DNA: TGCAGTGCGTTCCGGGAAAAGACCCCCAATGAGCAGTTCTTC

J gene: TRBJ2-2
clone size: NA
V gene: TRBV29-1
D gene: NA
CDR3 protein: CSVSGTPEDTGELFF
CDR3 DNA: TGCAGCGTCTCCGGGACCCCGGAAGACACCGGGGAGCTGTTTTTT

J gene: TRBJ2-1
clone size: few
V gene: TRBV7-9
D gene: TRBD2
CDR3 protein: CASSLRASGRHNEQFF
CDR3 DNA: TGTGCCAGCAGCTTACGGGCTAGCGGGAGGCACAATGAGCAGTTCTTC

J gene: TRBJ2-5
clone size: NA
V gene: TRBV20-1
D gene: NA
CDR3 protein: CSAPVFETQYF
CDR3 DNA: TGCAGTGCTCCCGTTTTTGAGACCCAGTACTTC